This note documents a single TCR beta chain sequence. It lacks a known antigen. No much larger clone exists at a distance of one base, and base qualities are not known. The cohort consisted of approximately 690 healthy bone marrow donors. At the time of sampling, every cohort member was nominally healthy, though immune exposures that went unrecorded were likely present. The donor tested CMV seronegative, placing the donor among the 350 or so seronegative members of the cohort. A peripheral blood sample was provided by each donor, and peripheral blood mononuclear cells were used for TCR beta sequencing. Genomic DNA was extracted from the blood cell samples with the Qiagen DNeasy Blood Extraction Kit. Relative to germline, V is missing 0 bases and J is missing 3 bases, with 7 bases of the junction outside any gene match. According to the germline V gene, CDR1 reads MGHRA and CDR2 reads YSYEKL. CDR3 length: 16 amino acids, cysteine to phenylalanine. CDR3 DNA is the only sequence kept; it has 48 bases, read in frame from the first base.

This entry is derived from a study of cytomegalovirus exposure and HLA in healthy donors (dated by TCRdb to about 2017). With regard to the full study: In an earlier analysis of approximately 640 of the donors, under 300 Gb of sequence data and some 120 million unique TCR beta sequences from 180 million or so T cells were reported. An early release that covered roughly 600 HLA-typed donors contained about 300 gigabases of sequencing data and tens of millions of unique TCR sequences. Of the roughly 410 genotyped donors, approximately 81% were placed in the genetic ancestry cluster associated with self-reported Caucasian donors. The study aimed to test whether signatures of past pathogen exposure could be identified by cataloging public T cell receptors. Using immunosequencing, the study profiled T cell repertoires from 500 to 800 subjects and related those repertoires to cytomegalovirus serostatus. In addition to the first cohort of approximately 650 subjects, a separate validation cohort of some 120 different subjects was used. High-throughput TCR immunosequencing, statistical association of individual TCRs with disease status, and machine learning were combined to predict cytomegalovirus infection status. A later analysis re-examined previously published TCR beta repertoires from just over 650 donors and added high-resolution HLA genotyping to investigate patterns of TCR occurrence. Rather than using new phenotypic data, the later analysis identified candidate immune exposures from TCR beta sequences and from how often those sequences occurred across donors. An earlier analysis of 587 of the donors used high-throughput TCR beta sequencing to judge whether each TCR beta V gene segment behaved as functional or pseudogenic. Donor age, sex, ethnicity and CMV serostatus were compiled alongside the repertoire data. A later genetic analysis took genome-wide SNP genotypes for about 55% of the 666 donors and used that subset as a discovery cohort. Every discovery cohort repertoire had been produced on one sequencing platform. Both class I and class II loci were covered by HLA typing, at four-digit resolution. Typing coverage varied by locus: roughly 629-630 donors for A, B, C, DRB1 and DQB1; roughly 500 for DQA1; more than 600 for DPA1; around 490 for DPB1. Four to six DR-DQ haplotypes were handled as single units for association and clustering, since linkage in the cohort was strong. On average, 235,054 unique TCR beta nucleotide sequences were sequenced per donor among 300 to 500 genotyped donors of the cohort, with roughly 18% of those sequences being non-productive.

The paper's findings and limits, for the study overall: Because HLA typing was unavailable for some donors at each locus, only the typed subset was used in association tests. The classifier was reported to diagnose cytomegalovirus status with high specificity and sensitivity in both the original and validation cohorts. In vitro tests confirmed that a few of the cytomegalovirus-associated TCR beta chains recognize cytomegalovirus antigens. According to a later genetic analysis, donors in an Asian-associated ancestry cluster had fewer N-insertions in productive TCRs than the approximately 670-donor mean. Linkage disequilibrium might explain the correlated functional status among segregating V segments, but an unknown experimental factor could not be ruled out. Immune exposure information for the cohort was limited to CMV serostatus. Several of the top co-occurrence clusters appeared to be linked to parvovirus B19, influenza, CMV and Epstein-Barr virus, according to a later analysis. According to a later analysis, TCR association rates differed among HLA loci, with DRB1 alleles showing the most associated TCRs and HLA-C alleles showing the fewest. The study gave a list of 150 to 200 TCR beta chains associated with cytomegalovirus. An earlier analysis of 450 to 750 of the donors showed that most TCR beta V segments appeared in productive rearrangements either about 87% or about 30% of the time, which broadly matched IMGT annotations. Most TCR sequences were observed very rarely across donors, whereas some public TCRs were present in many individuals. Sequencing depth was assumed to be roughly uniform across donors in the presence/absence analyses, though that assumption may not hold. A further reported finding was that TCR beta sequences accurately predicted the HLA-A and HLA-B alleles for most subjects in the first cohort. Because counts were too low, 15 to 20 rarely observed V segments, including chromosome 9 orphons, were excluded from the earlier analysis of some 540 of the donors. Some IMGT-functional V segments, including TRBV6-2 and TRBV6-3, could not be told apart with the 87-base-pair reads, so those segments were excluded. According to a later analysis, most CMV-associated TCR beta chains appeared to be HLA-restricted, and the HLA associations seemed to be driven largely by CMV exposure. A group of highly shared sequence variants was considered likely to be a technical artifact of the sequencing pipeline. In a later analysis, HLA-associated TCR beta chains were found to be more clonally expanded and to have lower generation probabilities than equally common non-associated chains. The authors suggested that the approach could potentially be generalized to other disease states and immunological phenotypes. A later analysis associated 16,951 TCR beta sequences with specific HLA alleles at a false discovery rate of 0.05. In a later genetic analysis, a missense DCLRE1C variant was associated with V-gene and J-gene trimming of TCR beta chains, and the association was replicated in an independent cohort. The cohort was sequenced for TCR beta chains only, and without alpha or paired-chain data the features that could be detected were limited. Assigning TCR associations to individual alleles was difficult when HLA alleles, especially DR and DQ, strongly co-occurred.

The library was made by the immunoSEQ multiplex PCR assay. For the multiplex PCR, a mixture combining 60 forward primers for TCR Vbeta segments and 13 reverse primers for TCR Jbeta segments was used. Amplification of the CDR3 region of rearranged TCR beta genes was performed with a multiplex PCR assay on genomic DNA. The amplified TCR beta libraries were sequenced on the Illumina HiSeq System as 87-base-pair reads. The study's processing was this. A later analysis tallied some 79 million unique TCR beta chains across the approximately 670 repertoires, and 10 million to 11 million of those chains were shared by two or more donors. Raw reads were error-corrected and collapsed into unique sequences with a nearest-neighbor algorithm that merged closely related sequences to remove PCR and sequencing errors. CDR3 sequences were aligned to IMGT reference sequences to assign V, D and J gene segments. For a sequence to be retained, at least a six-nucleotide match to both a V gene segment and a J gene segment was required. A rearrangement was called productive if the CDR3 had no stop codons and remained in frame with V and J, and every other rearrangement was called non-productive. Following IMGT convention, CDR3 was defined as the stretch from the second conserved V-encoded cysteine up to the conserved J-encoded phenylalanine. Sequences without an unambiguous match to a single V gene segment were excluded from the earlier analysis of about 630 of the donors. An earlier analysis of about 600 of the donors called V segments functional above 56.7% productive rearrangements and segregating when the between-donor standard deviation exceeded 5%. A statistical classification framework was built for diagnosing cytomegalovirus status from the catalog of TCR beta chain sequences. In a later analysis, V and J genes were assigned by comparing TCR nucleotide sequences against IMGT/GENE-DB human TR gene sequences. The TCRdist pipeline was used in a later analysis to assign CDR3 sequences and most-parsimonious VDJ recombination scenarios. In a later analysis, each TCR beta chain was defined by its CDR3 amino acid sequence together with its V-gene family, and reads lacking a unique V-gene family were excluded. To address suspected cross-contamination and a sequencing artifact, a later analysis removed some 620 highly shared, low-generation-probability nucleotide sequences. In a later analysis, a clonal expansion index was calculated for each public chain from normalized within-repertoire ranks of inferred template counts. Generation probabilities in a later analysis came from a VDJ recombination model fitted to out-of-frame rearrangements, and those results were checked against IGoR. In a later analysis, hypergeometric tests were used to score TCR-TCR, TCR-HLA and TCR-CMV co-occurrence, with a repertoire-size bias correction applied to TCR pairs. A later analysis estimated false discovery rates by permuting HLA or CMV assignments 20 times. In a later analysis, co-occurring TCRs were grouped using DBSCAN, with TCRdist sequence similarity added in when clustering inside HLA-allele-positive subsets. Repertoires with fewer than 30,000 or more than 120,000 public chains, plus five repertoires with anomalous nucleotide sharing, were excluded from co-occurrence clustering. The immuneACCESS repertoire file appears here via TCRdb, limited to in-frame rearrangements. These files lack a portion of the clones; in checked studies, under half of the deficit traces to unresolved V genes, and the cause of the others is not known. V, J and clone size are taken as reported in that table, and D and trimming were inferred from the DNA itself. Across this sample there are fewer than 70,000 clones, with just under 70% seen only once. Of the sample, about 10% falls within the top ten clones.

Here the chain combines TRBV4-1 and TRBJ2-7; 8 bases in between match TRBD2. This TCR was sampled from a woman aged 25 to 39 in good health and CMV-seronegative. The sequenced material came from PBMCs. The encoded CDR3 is CASSQDPSGTSYEQYF. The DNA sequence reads TGCGCCAGCAGCCAAGATCCATCCGGGACTAGCTACGAGCAGTACTTC.